This T cell receptor (beta chain) was recorded in a study of blood T cell repertoires in COVID-19. Study context: Both acute and convalescent COVID-19 samples were obtained from the United States, Italy and Spain. PBMCs, B-cell-depleted T cells, or T cells provided the cDNA or gDNA that made up the material.

The CDR3 sequence is 17 residues long. V was clipped by 0 bases and J by 0 bases, with 13 bases between them. Authors' methods: Researchers report that nucleated cell counts were estimated from reference gene primer amplification. TCRdb's table, derived via immunoSEQ multiplex PCR, lists solely in-frame clones and lacks some. That table supplies the V and J calls and clone size; D and trimming were determined from the DNA. This sample yields around 76,000 clones, of which 85% to 90% are seen a single time; approximately 5.5% belongs to the top ten. V and J are TRBV5-7 and TRBJ1-5; weak D call: TRBD1 (6 bases). TRBV5-7 is identified as an open reading frame with a role that is uncertain. Source material: peripheral blood. The source is a man of 80 years or more with acute or convalescent COVID-19. Written as DNA, the CDR3 is TGTGCCAGCAGCTTGGCCGTCGGGGACATTAGCAATCAGCCCCAGCATTTT. Amino acid sequence: CASSLAVGDISNQPQHF.